This T cell receptor beta chain was recorded in a study of T cell responses to AZD1222 COVID-19 vaccine. This clone occurred once. Sequenced by immunoSEQ multiplex PCR; TCRdb stores in-frame clones only, minus some. Here the sample spans 150,000 or so clones, 80% to 95% being singletons. Trimming removed 0 bases from V and 2 bases from J, with 13 bases in between. CDR3 length equals 16 residues. The germline V gene encodes CDR1 MGHRA and CDR2 YSYEKL. The TCR was taken from an adult in good health. The sequences come from peripheral blood, collected on day 0 of AZD1222 vaccination. The chain links TRBV4-1 to TRBJ2-5; D ambiguous. CDR3 DNA sequence: TGCGCCAGCAGCCAAGATGGCAGCCGGCAACAAGAGACCCAGTACTTC. This encodes CASSQDGSRQQETQYF.